One and the same sample provided the 4 T cell receptor beta chains below, sequenced in a study of T cells after yellow fever vaccination. Using its own MiXCR run on the 5' RACE reads, TCRdb lists one record per CDR3 protein. This table holds 320,000 or so distinct CDR3 sequences, about 7.8% found once. Sequenced material: PBMCs, taken roughly seven weeks after the first yellow fever vaccination. The receptor set was obtained from a man aged 18 to 30 who received the YFV17D yellow fever vaccine.

V usage is TRBV28 and J usage is TRBJ2-2; either TRBD1 or TRBD2 may supply D (6 bases each). The germline V and J ends were trimmed by 5 bases and 4 bases, with 20 bases remaining between them. The germline V gene encodes CDR1 MDHEN and CDR2 SYDVKM. This CDR3 spans 17 amino acids. The chain's CDR3 is CASSLTGRLVSTGELFF. The CDR3 nucleotides are TGTGCCAGCAGTCTTACAGGGAGGCTTGTTAGCACCGGGGAGCTGTTTTTT.

This clonotype was seen only a few times. CDR3 protein: CASSGGDRGYNEQFF. In DNA, the CDR3 is TGTGCCAGCTCTGGGGGGGACAGGGGTTACAATGAGCAGTTCTTC. The J gene is TRBJ2-1, the V gene TRBV12-3 or TRBV12-4, with TRBD1 matching over 10 bases. CDR3 length: 15 residues. The trim removed 8 bases at V and 4 bases at J, leaving 8 bases unmatched.

This clonotype has more than one count but fewer than ten. The chain joins TRBV6-2 or TRBV6-3 to TRBJ1-5; 9 bases are a match to TRBD1. The germline V gene has CDR1 MNHEY and CDR2 SVGEGT. This CDR3 has 16 amino acids. Trimming cost V 0 bases and J 2 bases; bases outside gene matches: 2. The CDR3 coding sequence is TGTGCCAGCAGTTACTCCCGGGACAGGGGCAATCAGCCCCAGCATTTT. This sequence encodes CASSYSRDRGNQPQHF.

This clonotype turned up a few times. The chain combines TRBV2 with TRBJ2-1; 12 bases align to TRBD2. Per germline, CDR1 SNHLY and CDR2 FYNNEI. The length of the CDR3 is 17 residues. After removal of 6 bases from V and 6 bases from J, the junction contained 12 bases not matched to a gene. Written as DNA, the CDR3 is TGTGCCAGCAGACATCCTAGCGGGGGGGCCCCGGGCAATGAGCAGTTCTTC. The encoded protein is CASRHPSGGAPGNEQFF.